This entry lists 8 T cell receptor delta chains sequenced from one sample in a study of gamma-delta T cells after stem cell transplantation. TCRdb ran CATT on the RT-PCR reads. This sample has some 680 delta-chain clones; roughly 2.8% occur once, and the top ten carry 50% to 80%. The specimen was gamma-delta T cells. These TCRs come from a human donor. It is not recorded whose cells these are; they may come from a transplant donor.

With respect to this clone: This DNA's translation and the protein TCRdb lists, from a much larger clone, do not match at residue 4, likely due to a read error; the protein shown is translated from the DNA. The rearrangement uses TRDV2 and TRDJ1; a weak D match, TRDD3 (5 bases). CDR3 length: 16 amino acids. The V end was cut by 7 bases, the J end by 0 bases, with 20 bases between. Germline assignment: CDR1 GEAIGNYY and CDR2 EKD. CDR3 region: CACKPLVGTHTDKLIF. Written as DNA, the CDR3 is TGTGCCTGCAAGCCCCTGGTGGGGACCCACACCGATAAACTCATCTTT.

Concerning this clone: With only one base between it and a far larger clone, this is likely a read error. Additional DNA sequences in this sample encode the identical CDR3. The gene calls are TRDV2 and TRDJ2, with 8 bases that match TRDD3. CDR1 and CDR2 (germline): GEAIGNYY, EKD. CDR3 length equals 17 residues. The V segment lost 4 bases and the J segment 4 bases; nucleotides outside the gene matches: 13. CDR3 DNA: TGTGCCTGTGATACCGTGAGGACTGGGGGTGAGACAGCACAACTCTTCTTT. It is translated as CACDTVRTGGETAQLFF.

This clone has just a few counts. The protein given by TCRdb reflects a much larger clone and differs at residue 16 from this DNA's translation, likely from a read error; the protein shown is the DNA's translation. This CDR3 is CACDTVRTGGETAQLIF. In DNA, the CDR3 is TGTGCCTGTGACACCGTGAGGACTGGGGGTGAGACAGCACAACTCATCTTT. The chain couples TRDV2 to TRDJ2; 8 bases line up with TRDD3. The J call may be wrong; the DNA end is better matched by TRDJ1. The germline V gene has CDR1 GEAIGNYY and CDR2 EKD. This CDR3 is 17 amino acids long.

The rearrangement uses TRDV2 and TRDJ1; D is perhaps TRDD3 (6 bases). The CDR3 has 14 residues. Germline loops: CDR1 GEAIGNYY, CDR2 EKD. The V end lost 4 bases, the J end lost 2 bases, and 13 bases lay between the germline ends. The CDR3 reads CACDLVTGTDKLIF. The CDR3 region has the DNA TGTGCCTGTGATCTGGTTACTGGGACCGATAAACTCATCTTT.

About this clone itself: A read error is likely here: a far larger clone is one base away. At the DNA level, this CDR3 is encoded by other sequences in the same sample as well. The CDR3 spells CACDTIGGSGPDKLIF. CDR3 coding DNA: TGTGCCTGTGACACCATAGGGGGCTCAGGGCCCGATAAACTCATCTTT. The chain links TRDV2 to TRDJ1; TRDD3 is a possible D gene (5 bases). Germline V lookup: CDR1 GEAIGNYY, CDR2 EKD. V was pared by 0 bases and J by 3 bases, with 16 bases between. CDR3 length equals 16 residues.

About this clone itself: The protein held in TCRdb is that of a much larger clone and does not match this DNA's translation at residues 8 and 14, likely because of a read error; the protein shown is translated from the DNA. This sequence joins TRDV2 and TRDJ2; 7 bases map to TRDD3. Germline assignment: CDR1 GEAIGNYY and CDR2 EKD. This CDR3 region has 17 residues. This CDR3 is CACDTVRAGGETARLFF. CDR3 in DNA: TGTGCCTGTGACACCGTGAGGGCTGGGGGTGAGACAGCACGACTCTTCTTT.

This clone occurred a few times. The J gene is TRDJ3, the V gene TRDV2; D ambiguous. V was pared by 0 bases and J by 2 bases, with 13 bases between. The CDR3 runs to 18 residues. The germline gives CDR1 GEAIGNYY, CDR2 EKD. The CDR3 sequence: CACDTVTSEPWDTRQMFF. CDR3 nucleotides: TGTGCCTGTGACACCGTTACTAGCGAGCCCTGGGACACCCGACAGATGTTTTTC.

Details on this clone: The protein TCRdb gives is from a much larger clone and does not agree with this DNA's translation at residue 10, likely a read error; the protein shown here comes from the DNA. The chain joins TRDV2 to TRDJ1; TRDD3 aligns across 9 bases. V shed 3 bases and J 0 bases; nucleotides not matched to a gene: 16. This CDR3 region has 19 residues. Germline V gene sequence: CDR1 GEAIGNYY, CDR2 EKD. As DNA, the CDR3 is TGTGCCTGTGACGGCCCCCTGGGGGATGCGCGAAAACACACCGATAAACTCATCTTT. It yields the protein CACDGPLGDARKHTDKLIF.